Presented here are 2 T cell receptor beta chains from one specimen sequenced in a study of technical replicates of blood from a handful of donors (dated by TCRdb to 2017 to 2019). The library was built by means of the immunoSEQ multiplex PCR assay. Sourced from immuneACCESS, this table was stored by TCRdb with only in-frame sequences that have V and J called. A share of the clones is absent; for the studies checked, an unresolved V gene accounts for under half, and the remainder has no known explanation. In all, the sample holds roughly 11,000 clones, and 90% to 95% of those were seen once. The top ten hold approximately 8.5% of the sample. The source material was PBMCs. The receptors shown here come from a human donor in good health.

The genes are TRBV18 and TRBJ2-5; TRBD1 aligns across 7 bases. Germline CDR1 is KGHSH and CDR2 is LQKENI. V gave up 6 bases and J gave up 6 bases; unmatched junction bases: 7. This CDR3 comprises 13 residues. The chain's CDR3 is CASSQTGQQTQYF. As DNA, the CDR3 is TGTGCCAGCTCGCAGACAGGGCAGCAGACCCAGTACTTC.

This chain's CDR3 is CASSPLSRGNTEAFF. The CDR3 bases are TGTGCCAGCTCACCATTGAGCAGGGGGAACACTGAAGCTTTCTTT. V gene TRBV18 combines with J gene TRBJ1-1, with D possibly matching TRBD1 (6 bases). Germline CDR1 and CDR2: KGHSH and LQKENI. The length of the CDR3 is 15 residues. Trimming stripped 2 bases from V and 1 base from J, with 11 bases between.